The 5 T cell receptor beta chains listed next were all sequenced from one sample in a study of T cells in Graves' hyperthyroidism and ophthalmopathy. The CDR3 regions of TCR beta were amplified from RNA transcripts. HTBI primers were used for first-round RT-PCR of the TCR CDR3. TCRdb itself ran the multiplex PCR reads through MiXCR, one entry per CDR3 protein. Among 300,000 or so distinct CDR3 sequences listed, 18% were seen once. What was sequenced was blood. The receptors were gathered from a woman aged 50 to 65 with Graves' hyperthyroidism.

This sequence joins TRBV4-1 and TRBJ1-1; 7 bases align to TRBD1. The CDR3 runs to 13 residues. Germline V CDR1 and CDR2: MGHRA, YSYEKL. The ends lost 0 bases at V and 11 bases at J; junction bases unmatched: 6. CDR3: CASSQDVTGVAFF. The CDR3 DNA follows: TGCGCCAGCAGCCAAGATGTAACAGGGGTTGCTTTCTTT.

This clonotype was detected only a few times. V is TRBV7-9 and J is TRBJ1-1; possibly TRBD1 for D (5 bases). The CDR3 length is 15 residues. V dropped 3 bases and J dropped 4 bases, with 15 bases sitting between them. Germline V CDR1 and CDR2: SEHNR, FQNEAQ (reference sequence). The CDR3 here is CASSLNAGGSTEAFF. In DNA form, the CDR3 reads TGTGCCAGCAGCTTGAATGCGGGGGGGAGCACTGAAGCTTTCTTT. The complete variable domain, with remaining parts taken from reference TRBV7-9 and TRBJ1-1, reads DTGVSQNPRHKITKRGQNVTFRCDPISEHNRLYWYRQTLGQGPEFLTYFQNEAQLEKSRLLSDRFSAERPKGSFSTLEIQRTEQGDSAMYLCASSLNAGGSTEAFFGQGTRLTVV.

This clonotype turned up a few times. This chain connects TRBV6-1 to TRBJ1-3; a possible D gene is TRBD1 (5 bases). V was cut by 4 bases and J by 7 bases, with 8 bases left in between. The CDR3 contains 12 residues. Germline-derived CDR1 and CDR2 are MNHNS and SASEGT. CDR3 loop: CASSGPGNTIYF. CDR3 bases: TGTGCCAGCAGTGGACCAGGGAACACCATATATTTT.

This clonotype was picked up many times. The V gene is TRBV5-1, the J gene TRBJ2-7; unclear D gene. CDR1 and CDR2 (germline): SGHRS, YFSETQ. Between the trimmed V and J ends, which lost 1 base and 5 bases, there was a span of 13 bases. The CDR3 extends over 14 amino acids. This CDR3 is CASSLTPGGDEQYF. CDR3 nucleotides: TGCGCCAGCAGCTTGACCCCTGGTGGCGACGAGCAGTACTTC.

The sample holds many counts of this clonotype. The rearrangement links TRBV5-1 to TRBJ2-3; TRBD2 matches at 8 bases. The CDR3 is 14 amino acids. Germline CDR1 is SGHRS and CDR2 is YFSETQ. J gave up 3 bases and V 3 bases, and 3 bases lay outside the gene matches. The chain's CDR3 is CASSSGRATDTQYF. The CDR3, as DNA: TGCGCCAGCAGCTCCGGGAGGGCAACAGATACGCAGTATTTT. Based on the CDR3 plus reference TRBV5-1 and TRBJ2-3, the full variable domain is KAGVTQTPRYLIKTRGQQVTLSCSPISGHRSVSWYQQTPGQGLQFLFEYFSETQRNKGNFPGRFSGRQFSNSRSEMNVSTLELGDSALYLCASSSGRATDTQYFGPGTRLTVL.